The next 9 T cell receptor beta chains were all read from a single sample in a study of cytomegalovirus exposure and HLA in healthy donors. The PCR contained 60 Vbeta and 13 Jbeta primers. The protocol was immunoSEQ multiplex PCR, while the TCRdb copy is restricted to in-frame clones and leaves out a portion. The sample shows more than 85,000 clones, around 15% of them seen only once. Sequencing used PBMCs. The receptors were sampled from a female donor in good health and CMV-seronegative.

The chain couples TRBV5-1 to TRBJ2-7, with 8 bases lining up with TRBD1. Trimming at V came to 9 bases and at J to 2 bases, leaving 13 bases not matched to a gene. The CDR3 spans 15 residues. CDR1 is SGHRS and CDR2 is YFSETQ in the germline V gene. Here the CDR3 DNA reads TGCGCCACCTCAAGGGAGACAGGGGTGACCTACGAGCAGTACTTC. Translation: CATSRETGVTYEQYF.

This clone was counted a few times. V and J are TRBV7-9 and TRBJ2-7; 9 bases agree with TRBD2. J gave up 5 bases and V 5 bases, and 7 bases lay outside the gene matches. CDR1 is SEHNR, CDR2 FQNEAQ, per germline (reference sequence). The CDR3 loop spans 14 amino acids. The CDR3 protein is CASSMTLAGHEQYF. The DNA for the CDR3 is TGTGCCAGCAGCATGACCCTAGCGGGGCACGAGCAGTACTTC.

This chain uses TRBV5-1 with TRBJ1-2; no firm D call. Germline values: CDR1 SGHRS, CDR2 YFSETQ. The CDR3 loop spans 15 amino acids. The germline V and J ends were trimmed by 0 bases and 8 bases, with 17 bases remaining between them. The CDR3, as DNA: TGCGCCAGCAGCTTGGATGCAGATCCAAGGAGGGGCTACACCTTC. It translates to CASSLDADPRRGYTF.

This clone was detected a few times. The chain recombines TRBV11-2 with TRBJ2-7, with 7 bases identical to TRBD1. The CDR3 is made up of 14 amino acids. V was pared by 5 bases and J by 3 bases, with 7 bases of the junction left unmatched. Germline V gene lookup returns CDR1 SGHAT and CDR2 FQNNGV. DNA of the CDR3: TGTGCCAGCAGCCCGACAGGGCCCCTCTACGAGCAGTACTTC. Translated: CASSPTGPLYEQYF.

V gene TRBV5-6 combines with J gene TRBJ2-1; D call uncertain. The CDR3 consists of 15 residues. Germline V gene lookup returns CDR1 SGHDT and CDR2 YYEEEE. V was pared by 0 bases and J by 3 bases, with 10 bases between. CDR3 amino acids: CASSLESLNYNEQFF. CDR3 coding DNA: TGTGCCAGCAGCTTGGAGTCACTAAACTACAATGAGCAGTTCTTC.

The gene calls are TRBV18 and TRBJ1-2, with D possibly matching TRBD1 (5 bases). V lost 3 bases and J 2 bases, leaving 13 bases between the germline ends. The CDR3 has 15 amino acids. Per germline, CDR1 KGHSH and CDR2 LQKENI. The CDR3 spells CASSPSPQGNYGYTF. CDR3 DNA sequence: TGTGCCAGCTCACCGTCTCCCCAGGGAAACTATGGCTACACCTTC.

The chain's CDR3 is CASSLGAIPLHF. As DNA, the CDR3 is TGTGCCAGCAGCTTAGGGGCTATCCCCCTCCACTTT. The chain joins TRBV7-8 to TRBJ1-6; D is unclear. The CDR3 has 12 amino acids. Deletions cut 1 base from V and 13 bases from J, with 8 bases between. In germline, CDR1 is SGHVS, CDR2 FQNEAQ.

This clone occurred a few times. The chain uses TRBV28 and TRBJ1-1; no firm D call. The V end lost 6 bases, the J end lost 5 bases, and 16 bases lay between the germline ends. CDR3 length equals 14 residues. CDR1 is MDHEN and CDR2 is SYDVKM in the germline V gene. In DNA form, the CDR3 reads TGTGCCAGCAGACCGGACTTGGTACTGACTGAAGCTTTCTTT. Translation: CASRPDLVLTEAFF.

There are a few counts of this clone. The V call is TRBV18, the J call TRBJ1-5; 12 nucleotides line up with TRBD1. Losses at the gene ends were 0 bases for V and 7 bases for J; bases not matched to a gene: 7. The CDR3 has 17 residues. Germline CDR1 and CDR2: KGHSH and LQKENI. The CDR3, as DNA: TGTGCCAGCTCACCACCCCCGGGACAGGGGGCTCAACAGCCCCAGCATTTT. Encoded protein: CASSPPPGQGAQQPQHF.